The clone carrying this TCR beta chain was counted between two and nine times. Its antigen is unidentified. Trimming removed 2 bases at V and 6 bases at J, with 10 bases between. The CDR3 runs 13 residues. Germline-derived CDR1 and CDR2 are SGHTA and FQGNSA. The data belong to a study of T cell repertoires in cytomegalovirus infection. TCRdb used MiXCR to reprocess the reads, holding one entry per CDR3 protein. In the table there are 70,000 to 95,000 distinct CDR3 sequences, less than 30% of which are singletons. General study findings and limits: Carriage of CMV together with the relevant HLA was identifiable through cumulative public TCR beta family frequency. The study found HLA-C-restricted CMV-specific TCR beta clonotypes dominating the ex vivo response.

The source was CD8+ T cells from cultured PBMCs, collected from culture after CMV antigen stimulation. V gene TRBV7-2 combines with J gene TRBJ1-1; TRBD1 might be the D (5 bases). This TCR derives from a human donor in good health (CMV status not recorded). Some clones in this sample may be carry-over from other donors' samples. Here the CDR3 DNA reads TGTGCCAGCAGCTTACGTGGCAGGGCTGAAGCTTTCTTT. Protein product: CASSLRGRAEAFF.